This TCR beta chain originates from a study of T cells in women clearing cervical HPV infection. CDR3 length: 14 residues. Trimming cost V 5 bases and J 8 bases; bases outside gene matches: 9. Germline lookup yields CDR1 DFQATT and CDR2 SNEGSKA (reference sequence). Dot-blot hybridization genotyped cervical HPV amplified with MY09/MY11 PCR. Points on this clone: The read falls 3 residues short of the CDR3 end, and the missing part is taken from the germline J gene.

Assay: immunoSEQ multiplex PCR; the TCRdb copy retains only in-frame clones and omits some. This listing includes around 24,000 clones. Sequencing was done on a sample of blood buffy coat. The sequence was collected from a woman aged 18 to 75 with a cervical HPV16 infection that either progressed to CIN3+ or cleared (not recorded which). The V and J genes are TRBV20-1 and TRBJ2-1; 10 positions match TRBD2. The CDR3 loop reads CSAPLAGAGDEQFF. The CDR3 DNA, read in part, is TGCAGTGCTCCCCTAGCGGGGGCGGGGGATGAG.